Listed below are T cell receptor beta chains from one sample, sequenced in a study of T cells in Graves' hyperthyroidism and ophthalmopathy. From the multiplex PCR reads, TCRdb called clonotypes with MiXCR, one entry per CDR3 protein. There are roughly 500,000 distinct CDR3 sequences in the sample; 40% to 50% occur only once, and 44% lies in the top ten. Specimen: peripheral blood or thyroid tissue (not recorded which). The receptors derive from an adult woman with Graves' disease, either hyperthyroidism or ophthalmopathy (not recorded which). Each CDR3 is given with its conserved first and last residue. The D gene is left open where the match is weak. Clone size appears in some rows only: once, few, many, or a class for an expanded clone.

CDR3 protein: CASSVGPELVAQYF
CDR3 DNA: TGTGCCAGCAGCGTGGGGCCGGAACTTGTGGCCCAGTACTTC
J gene: TRBJ2-5
V gene: TRBV9
D gene: .
clone size: .

CDR3 protein: CSVEKGTFYGYTFGSETQYF
CDR3 DNA: .
J gene: TRBJ2-5
V gene: TRBV29-1
D gene: .
clone size: .

CDR3 protein: CATSSPTPGTQYF
CDR3 DNA: TGTGCCACCAGCAGCCCCACTCCCGGGACCCAGTACTTC
J gene: TRBJ2-5
V gene: TRBV15
D gene: .
clone size: .

CDR3 protein: CASSLEGFGGRTGELFF
CDR3 DNA: TGTGCCAGCAGCTTAGAGGGATTCGGGGGTCGTACCGGGGAGCTGTTTTTT
J gene: TRBJ2-2
V gene: TRBV7-6
D gene: .
clone size: many

CDR3 protein: CASTTSGSYEQYF
CDR3 DNA: TGTGCCAGCACAACTAGCGGCTCCTACGAGCAGTACTTC
J gene: TRBJ2-7
V gene: TRBV7-8
D gene: TRBD2
clone size: many

CDR3 protein: CATSDPGRNQPQHF
CDR3 DNA: TGTGCCACCAGTGACCCGGGACGGAATCAGCCCCAGCATTTT
J gene: TRBJ1-5
V gene: TRBV24-1
D gene: .
clone size: many

CDR3 protein: CASSSGSVGGYTF
CDR3 DNA: TGTGCCAGCAGCTCGGGCTCCGTGGGGGGCTACACCTTC
J gene: TRBJ1-2
V gene: TRBV7-9
D gene: .
clone size: .

CDR3 protein: CATNLGGANVLTF
CDR3 DNA: TGTGCCACCAACTTGGGCGGGGCCAACGTCCTGACTTTC
J gene: TRBJ2-6
V gene: TRBV10-3
D gene: .
clone size: .

CDR3 protein: CASSFSKQGLTEAFF
CDR3 DNA: TGTGCCAGCAGTTTCTCCAAACAGGGGCTCACTGAAGCTTTCTTT
J gene: TRBJ1-1
V gene: TRBV28
D gene: TRBD1
clone size: many

CDR3 protein: CASSQRAGRRVGANVLTF
CDR3 DNA: TGTGCCAGCAGCCAAAGGGCAGGAAGAAGAGTGGGGGCCAACGTCCTGACTTTC
J gene: TRBJ2-6
V gene: TRBV7-8
D gene: .
clone size: few

CDR3 protein: CASSLGPLGLYGYTF
CDR3 DNA: TGTGCCAGCAGCTTAGGTCCATTGGGACTCTATGGCTACACCTTC
J gene: TRBJ1-2
V gene: TRBV7-8
D gene: .
clone size: .

CDR3 protein: CSVPTGPETQYF
CDR3 DNA: TGCAGCGTCCCCACTGGGCCGGAGACCCAGTACTTC
J gene: TRBJ2-5
V gene: TRBV29-1
D gene: .
clone size: .

CDR3 protein: CASRPGTGYTEAFF
CDR3 DNA: TGTGCCAGCAGACCTGGGACAGGGTACACTGAAGCTTTCTTT
J gene: TRBJ1-1
V gene: TRBV28
D gene: TRBD1
clone size: many

CDR3 protein: CASSPPFGGPGGNTIYF
CDR3 DNA: TGTGCCAGCAGCCCCCCATTTGGGGGTCCGGGTGGAAACACCATATATTTT
J gene: TRBJ1-3
V gene: TRBV25-1
D gene: .
clone size: few

CDR3 protein: CASSTHIAGTYEQYF
CDR3 DNA: TGTGCCAGCAGCACCCACATAGCGGGCACCTACGAGCAGTACTTC
J gene: TRBJ2-7
V gene: TRBV7-2
D gene: TRBD2
clone size: many